A selection of T cell receptor beta chains follows, all from one sample in a study of beta chain features in type 1 diabetes. Sequencing used immunoSEQ multiplex PCR; TCRdb keeps in-frame clones, though not all of them. In the table there are a few hundred thousand clones, approximately 12% of which are singletons. Sequencing input: naive CD4+ T cells from blood. The source is a woman aged 18-29 years with type 1 diabetes. Both conserved end residues are part of each CDR3. The D gene is left open where the match is weak. Clone sizes are given selectively: once, few, many, or a class where the clone is expanded.

j_call: TRBJ1-2; d_call: .; v_call: TRBV5-1; clone_size: .; cdr3_aa: CASSWGPTEAYTF; cdr3_nt: TGCGCCAGCAGCTGGGGCCCGACAGAGGCCTACACCTTC
j_call: TRBJ1-5; d_call: TRBD1; v_call: TRBV16; clone_size: .; cdr3_aa: CASSWTGGSNQPQHF; cdr3_nt: TGTGCCAGCAGCTGGACAGGGGGAAGCAATCAGCCCCAGCATTTT
j_call: TRBJ1-2; d_call: .; v_call: TRBV10-2; clone_size: .; cdr3_aa: CASSDRPDAYGYTF; cdr3_nt: TGCGCCAGCAGCGACAGGCCCGACGCCTATGGCTACACCTTC
j_call: TRBJ1-5; d_call: .; v_call: TRBV30; clone_size: few; cdr3_aa: CAWSRDTSNQPQHF; cdr3_nt: TGTGCCTGGTCACGGGACACTAGCAATCAGCCCCAGCATTTT
j_call: TRBJ2-6; d_call: TRBD2; v_call: TRBV18; clone_size: .; cdr3_aa: CASSLLAGGNSGANVLTF; cdr3_nt: TGTGCCAGCTCACTCCTAGCGGGAGGCAACTCTGGGGCCAACGTCCTGACTTTC
j_call: TRBJ2-3; d_call: TRBD2; v_call: TRBV11-1; clone_size: .; cdr3_aa: CASSRGTSGTNTDTQYF; cdr3_nt: TGTGCCAGCAGCCGTGGGACTAGCGGGACAAACACAGATACGCAGTATTTT
j_call: TRBJ2-3; d_call: .; v_call: TRBV6-1; clone_size: .; cdr3_aa: CASSEDNDTQYF; cdr3_nt: TGTGCCAGCAGTGAAGACAACGATACGCAGTATTTT
j_call: TRBJ2-5; d_call: TRBD1; v_call: TRBV28; clone_size: few; cdr3_aa: CASSRAGTAQETQYF; cdr3_nt: TGTGCCAGCAGTCGAGCCGGGACAGCCCAAGAGACCCAGTACTTC
j_call: TRBJ2-5; d_call: .; v_call: TRBV28; clone_size: once; cdr3_aa: CASSLPPGQGTETQYF; cdr3_nt: TGTGCCAGCAGTTTACCCCCCGGGCAGGGGACAGAGACCCAGTACTTC
j_call: TRBJ2-3; d_call: .; v_call: TRBV10-3; clone_size: few; cdr3_aa: CAISAAGRDAADTQYF; cdr3_nt: TGTGCCATCAGTGCCGCGGGGCGGGATGCTGCAGATACGCAGTATTTT
j_call: TRBJ2-5; d_call: TRBD2; v_call: TRBV7-9; clone_size: .; cdr3_aa: CASIPSGRGLETQYF; cdr3_nt: TGTGCCAGCATCCCCAGCGGGAGGGGTTTAGAGACCCAGTACTTC
j_call: TRBJ2-1; d_call: TRBD2; v_call: TRBV2; clone_size: .; cdr3_aa: CASSGIAGNYNEQFF; cdr3_nt: TGTGCCAGCAGTGGGATAGCGGGAAACTACAATGAGCAGTTCTTC
j_call: TRBJ1-3; d_call: .; v_call: TRBV30; clone_size: .; cdr3_aa: CAWSVGLTGNTIYF; cdr3_nt: TGTGCCTGGAGTGTAGGACTAACGGGAAACACCATATATTTT
j_call: TRBJ2-5; d_call: .; v_call: TRBV27; clone_size: .; cdr3_aa: CASSLLGTARGTQYF; cdr3_nt: TGTGCCAGCAGTTTACTCGGGACTGCCCGGGGGACCCAGTACTTC